These 12 T cell receptor beta chains originate from one sample sequenced in a study of beta chain features in type 1 diabetes. Study-wide results and limits: TCRB CDR3s from Type 1 diabetes patients were moderately but significantly shorter in all four CD4+ subsets.

Expressed TCRB transcripts were sequenced after all isolated RNA was converted to cDNA. Sequenced by immunoSEQ multiplex PCR; TCRdb stores in-frame clones only, minus some. The data show about 260,000 clones, with roughly 22% seen just once and 0.028% held by the top ten. The antigens for these receptors are not known. Input material: naive CD4+ T cells from blood. The receptor set was obtained from a woman between 35 and 50 years old with type 1 diabetes.

The chain has TRBV7-8 and TRBJ2-4, with 10 positions matching TRBD2. The CDR3 covers 16 residues. J was trimmed by 0 bases and V by 5 bases; bases with no gene match: 4. CDR1 and CDR2 (germline): SGHVS, FQNEAQ. CDR3 sequence reads: CASSPTSGKAKNIQYF. For the CDR3, the DNA is TGTGCCAGCAGCCCCACTAGCGGGAAAGCCAAAAACATTCAGTACTTC.

CDR3: CASSKDKNSGNTIYF. In nucleotides, the CDR3 is TGTGCCAGCAGCAAAGACAAGAACTCTGGAAACACCATATATTTT. V and J are TRBV21-1 and TRBJ1-3; whether TRBD1, the table's D call, matches the DNA was not checked. TRBV21-1 is noted as a pseudogene. CDR3 length equals 15 residues.

This chain uses TRBV7-2 with TRBJ2-1, with 8 bases that match TRBD1. This CDR3 region has 13 residues. With V trimmed by 1 base and J by 10 bases, 3 bases remained unmatched. From germline, CDR1 is SGHTA and CDR2 FQGNSA. The CDR3 coding sequence is TGTGCCAGCAGCTTAGGGGACAGGAGGGAGCAGTTCTTC. Protein sequence: CASSLGDRREQFF.

This clone turned up a few times. V is TRBV2 and J is TRBJ2-1; 7 bases match TRBD1. Losses at the gene ends were 5 bases for V and 8 bases for J; bases not matched to a gene: 9. Germline V gene data show CDR1 as SNHLY and CDR2 as FYNNEI. The CDR3 runs to 14 residues. The CDR3 region is CASSRTTGADEQFF. The CDR3 bases are TGTGCCAGCAGTCGGACCACAGGGGCTGATGAGCAGTTCTTC.

The chain is built from TRBV2 and TRBJ2-7, with a weak D call TRBD1 (5 bases). The length of the CDR3 is 13 residues. Trimming left V 8 bases short and J 2 bases short, with 13 bases between. Germline V gives CDR1 SNHLY, CDR2 FYNNEI. The CDR3 coding sequence is TGTGCCAGCGTACAGGCGGTTGCCTACGAGCAGTACTTC. Its protein product is CASVQAVAYEQYF.

This clone was counted between two and nine times. The rearrangement links TRBV7-9 to TRBJ2-7; TRBD2 might be the D (6 bases). V lost 3 bases, J lost 4 bases, and 13 bases lay in between. The CDR3 has 14 residues. Germline values: CDR1 SEHNR, CDR2 FQNEAQ (reference sequence). CDR3 in amino acids: CASSLGLAKYEQYF. DNA of the CDR3: TGTGCCAGCAGCTTGGGTCTAGCGAAGTACGAGCAGTACTTC.

This chain uses TRBV9 with TRBJ2-1; D not resolved. Trimming took 2 bases from V and 7 from J, leaving 7 bases between them. The CDR3 has 12 amino acids. Germline V gene lookup returns CDR1 SGDLS and CDR2 YYNGEE. The CDR3 spells CASSVAHNEQFF. CDR3 nucleotides: TGTGCCAGCAGCGTGGCTCATAATGAGCAGTTCTTC.

This clone was seen more than once but under ten times. The rearrangement links TRBV7-3 to TRBJ2-3; the D gene is possibly TRBD2 (5 bases). The ends were cut back, 7 bases at V and 0 bases at J, with 11 bases in the middle. The CDR3 is made up of 14 amino acids. Germline assignment: CDR1 SGHTA and CDR2 FQGTGA. The chain's CDR3 is CASTAGGSTDTQYF. CDR3 bases: TGTGCCAGCACTGCGGGCGGTAGCACAGATACGCAGTATTTT.

This clone was seen a handful of times. The rearrangement joins TRBV13 to TRBJ2-5; TRBD2 is a possible D gene (5 bases). CDR3 size: 14 residues. The germline V gene encodes CDR1 PRHDT and CDR2 FYEKMQ (reference sequence). V lost 6 bases and J 1 base, leaving 12 bases between the germline ends. CDR3 sequence reads: CASSSPGTQETQYF. For the CDR3, the DNA is TGTGCCAGCAGTAGCCCGGGAACCCAAGAGACCCAGTACTTC.

The chain is built from TRBV4-2 and TRBJ1-2; D perhaps matches TRBD1 (6 bases). This CDR3 region has 16 residues. Deletions cut 0 bases from V and 4 bases from J, with 15 bases between. In germline, CDR1 is LGHNA, CDR2 YNFKEQ. The CDR3 here is CASSQDSGGRIYGYTF. The CDR3 DNA sequence: TGTGCCAGCAGCCAAGATTCGGGGGGGCGGATCTATGGCTACACCTTC.

There are a few counts of this clone. The CDR3: CASSQVSASSYEQYF. The CDR3 DNA is TGCGCCAGCAGCCAAGTGTCAGCGTCTTCCTACGAGCAGTACTTC. This chain uses TRBV4-3 with TRBJ2-7; D remains unclear. Trimming took off 1 base at V and 1 base at J, with 11 bases between the two ends. The CDR3 spans 15 residues. Germline lookup yields CDR1 LGHNA and CDR2 YSLEER.

The sample holds a few counts of this clone. The chain carries TRBV29-1 and TRBJ2-1, with D perhaps TRBD1 (6 bases). The CDR3 totals 14 residues. With 4 bases removed from V and 8 bases from J, the gap between germline ends came to 18 bases. Germline V lookup: CDR1 SQVTM, CDR2 ANQGSEA. CDR3 nucleotides: TGCAGCGTTGCCCGACAGGTGCGGGTTGATGAGCAGTTCTTC. Translation gives CSVARQVRVDEQFF.